Below, one TCR beta chain is given with its context. Clones were sequenced by immunoSEQ multiplex PCR, and TCRdb holds only the in-frame ones, with some missing. This table has about 82,000 clones, 95% appearing once. This sample stems from a study of cytomegalovirus exposure and HLA in healthy donors. About the study: The 120 or so validation repertoires used a platform that matched the one used for the 550 to 800 first-cohort repertoires, as a later analysis reported.

Trimming shortened V by 1 base and J by 0 bases, and 8 bases separated the two germline ends. CDR1 is WSHSY, CDR2 SAAADI, per germline. CDR3 length: 15 amino acids. This receptor was obtained from a woman aged 18-29 years in good health and CMV-seronegative. The sequencing sample was made of PBMCs. The chain combines TRBV10-2 with TRBJ2-3; D is perhaps TRBD1 (6 bases). The DNA of the CDR3 is TGCGCCAGCAGTGAGTTTCAGGGGAGCACAGATACGCAGTATTTT. It codes for CASSEFQGSTDTQYF.